This T cell receptor (beta chain) was captured by sequencing in a study of T-cell reconstitution after alpha-beta-depleted transplantation in children. The CDR3 is made up of 14 amino acids. Per germline, CDR1 SGHTA and CDR2 FQGNSA. The J segment lost 4 bases and the V segment lost 5 bases, leaving 7 bases of the junction unmatched. A TCRbeta library incorporating unique molecular identifiers was prepared. One entry per CDR3 protein, called by TCRdb with MiXCR from the PCR reads. The repertoire holds some 640,000 distinct CDR3 sequences, with roughly 15% as singletons. The sequencing used PBMCs from the stem cell graft donor, collected from the stem cell graft. This clonotype was sampled from a human donor who donated a stem cell graft to a child with acute myeloid leukemia. The chain employs TRBV7-2 and TRBJ1-1; 7 positions agree with TRBD1. CDR3 DNA sequence: TGTGCCAGCAGCCTACAGGGGCCCGGCACTGAAGCTTTCTTT. Translation: CASSLQGPGTEAFF.